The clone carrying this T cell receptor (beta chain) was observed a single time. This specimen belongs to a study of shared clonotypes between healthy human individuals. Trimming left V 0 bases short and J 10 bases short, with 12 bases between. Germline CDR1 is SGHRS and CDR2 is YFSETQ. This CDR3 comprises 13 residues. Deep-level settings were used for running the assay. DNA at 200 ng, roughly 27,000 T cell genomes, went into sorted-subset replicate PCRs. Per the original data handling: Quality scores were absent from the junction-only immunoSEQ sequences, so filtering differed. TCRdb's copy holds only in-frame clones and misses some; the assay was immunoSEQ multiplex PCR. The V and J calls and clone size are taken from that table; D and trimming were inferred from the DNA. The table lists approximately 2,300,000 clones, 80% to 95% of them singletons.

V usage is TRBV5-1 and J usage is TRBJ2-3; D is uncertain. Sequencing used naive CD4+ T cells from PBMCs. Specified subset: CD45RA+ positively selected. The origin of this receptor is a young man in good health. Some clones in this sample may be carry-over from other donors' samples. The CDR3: CASSLGGREPQYF. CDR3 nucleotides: TGCGCCAGCAGCTTGGGGGGTAGAGAACCGCAGTATTTT.